Here is one TCR beta chain with its context. Its specificity is unknown. MiXCR, run by TCRdb on the reads, gives a single entry per CDR3 protein. The sample has about 740,000 distinct CDR3 sequences, roughly a third seen once. This CDR3 contains 12 residues. From germline, CDR1 is DFQATT and CDR2 SNEGSKA (reference sequence). Trimming took off 4 bases at V and 5 bases at J, with 12 bases between the two ends. This entry is derived from a study of T cell repertoires in cytomegalovirus infection. Study summary: Carrying CMV and the relevant HLA type showed in public TCR beta signatures.

General study results and limits: Individuals carrying CMV plus the relevant HLA were identified by cumulative frequency of public TCR beta families. HLA-C-restricted, CMV-specific TCR beta clonotypes were dominant ex vivo.

The chain has TRBV20-1 and TRBJ2-7; no clear D. The sequence was obtained from a human donor in good health (CMV status not recorded). Some clones in this sample may be carry-over from other donors' samples. This sample comprised cultured PBMCs, obtained from culture after CMV antigen stimulation. The CDR3 DNA follows: TGCAGTGCTAAGTCGGCAGTAAACGAGCAGTACTTC. It encodes CSAKSAVNEQYF.